These 8 T cell receptor beta chains came from one sample sequenced in a study of neurological immune-mediated disorders (dated by TCRdb to about 2019). The time point label of this sample denotes: longitudinal time-point 1 (baseline). The method behind the library was 5' RACE. Sequencing instrument: Illumina HiSeq 2500. TCRdb reanalyzed the raw reads on its own, using fastp at Q25 for trimming and MiXCR for clone calling, and kept in-frame beta chains. Every distinct CDR3 protein forms one entry, paired with its most common genes and DNA. Within this sample are tens of thousands of distinct CDR3 sequences, with about 13% of them counted one time only. The ten most abundant clones make up roughly 4.5% of the sample. Input material: PBMCs. The receptors were sampled from a female donor with HTLV-1-associated myelopathy (HAM/TSP).

This clonotype came up a few times. This sequence joins TRBV5-1 and TRBJ1-5; D perhaps matches TRBD1 (5 bases). Per the germline V gene, CDR1 is SGHRS and CDR2 is YFSETQ. The ends were cut back, 4 bases at V and 3 bases at J, with 8 bases in the middle. There are 13 residues in the CDR3. The CDR3 nucleotides read TGCGCCAGCAGCCAGGGTAACAATCAGCCCCAGCATTTT. Translated, it gives CASSQGNNQPQHF.

This clonotype was observed at least ten times. The limits of the CDR3 on the DNA are not certain, so only TCRdb's listed CDR3 is given. The chain joins TRBV28 to TRBJ2-7; the table assigns TRBD2, which was not confirmed against the DNA. The CDR3 is 15 amino acids long, termini counted. CDR1 is MDHEN, CDR2 SYDVKM, per germline. The CDR3 region is CASSLSLRGTYEQYF.

This clonotype came up once. The chain links TRBV5-1 to TRBJ1-4; 11 bases fit TRBD1. J lost 7 bases, V lost 3 bases, and 8 bases had no gene match. Germline CDR1 SGHRS, CDR2 YFSETQ. CDR3 size: 16 residues. The DNA for the CDR3 is TGCGCCAGCAGCTCCATCCCGGGACAGGGGGGTGAAAAACTGTTTTTT. It codes for CASSSIPGQGGEKLFF.

The V call is TRBV5-6, the J call TRBJ2-1; maybe TRBD1 (6 bases). Germline assignment: CDR1 SGHDT and CDR2 YYEEEE. The length of the CDR3 is 14 residues. Trimming left V 4 bases short and J 5 bases short, with 13 bases between. The DNA of the CDR3 is TGTGCCAGCAGCCCGTGGACAGTTCACAATGAGCAGTTCTTC. Amino acids: CASSPWTVHNEQFF.

This clonotype was counted at least ten times. In DNA form, the CDR3 reads TGTGCCAGCAGCCTAAGTACGGGTACAGATACGCAGTATTTT. Its protein is CASSLSTGTDTQYF. This chain links TRBV7-9 with TRBJ2-3; D is uncertain. The ends were cut back, 5 bases at V and 3 bases at J, with 12 bases in the middle. This CDR3 has 14 residues. Per the germline V gene, CDR1 is SEHNR and CDR2 is FQNEAQ (reference sequence).

This clonotype occurred many times. CDR3 protein: CASSERGAGYTF. CDR3 nucleotide sequence: TGTGCCAGCAGTGAACGGGGGGCTGGCTACACCTTC. This chain joins TRBV2 and TRBJ1-2; a possible D gene is TRBD1 (6 bases). The CDR3 has 12 amino acids. The germline CDR1 and CDR2 sequences are SNHLY and FYNNEI. Trimming removed 2 bases from V and 7 bases from J, with 8 bases in between. Together with reference TRBV2 and TRBJ1-2, the CDR3 gives the full variable domain: EPEVTQTPSHQVTQMGQEVILRCVPISNHLYFYWYRQILGQKVEFLVSFYNNEISEKSEIFDDQFSVERPDGSNFTLKIRSTKLEDSAMYFCASSERGAGYTFGSGTRLTVV.

This clonotype was detected ten times or more. The chain employs TRBV10-3 and TRBJ2-1; unclear D gene. Germline loops: CDR1 ENHRY, CDR2 SYGVKD. V was shortened by 4 bases and J by 13 bases, with 11 bases between the two germline ends. CDR3 size: 11 residues. The CDR3 bases are TGTGCCATCAGTGGAGAAGCCCGACAGTTCTTC. Translating gives CAISGEARQFF.

This clonotype came up a few times. The genes are TRBV27 and TRBJ2-4, with a possible D match to TRBD2 (6 bases). CDR3 length: 14 residues. Trimming pared 6 bases from V and 5 bases from J, leaving 14 bases between. From germline, CDR1 is MNHEY and CDR2 SMNVEV (reference sequence). CDR3 nucleotide sequence: TGTGCCAGCAGCTTGGCCGGGGGAGAAAACATTCAGTACTTC. Encoded protein: CASSLAGGENIQYF.